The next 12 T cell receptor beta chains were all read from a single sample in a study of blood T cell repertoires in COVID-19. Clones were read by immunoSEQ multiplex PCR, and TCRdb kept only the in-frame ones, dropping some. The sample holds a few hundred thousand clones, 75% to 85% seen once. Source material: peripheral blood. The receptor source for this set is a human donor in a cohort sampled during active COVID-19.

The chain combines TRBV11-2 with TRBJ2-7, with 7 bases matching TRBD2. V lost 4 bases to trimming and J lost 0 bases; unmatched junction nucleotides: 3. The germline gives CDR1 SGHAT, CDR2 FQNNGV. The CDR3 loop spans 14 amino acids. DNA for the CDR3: TGTGCCAGCAGCTGGAGACTAGCCTCCTACGAGCAGTACTTC. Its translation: CASSWRLASYEQYF.

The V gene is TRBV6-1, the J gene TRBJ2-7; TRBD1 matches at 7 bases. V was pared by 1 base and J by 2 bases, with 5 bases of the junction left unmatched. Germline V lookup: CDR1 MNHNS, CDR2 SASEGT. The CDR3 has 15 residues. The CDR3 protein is CASSEGSGGAYEQYF. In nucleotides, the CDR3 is TGTGCCAGCAGTGAAGGGTCAGGGGGAGCCTACGAGCAGTACTTC.

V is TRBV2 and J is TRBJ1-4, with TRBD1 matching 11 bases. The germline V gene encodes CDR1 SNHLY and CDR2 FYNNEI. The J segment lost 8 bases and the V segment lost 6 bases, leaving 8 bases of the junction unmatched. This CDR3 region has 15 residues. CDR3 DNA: TGTGCCAGCAGCGACGGGACAGGGGGAAAGGAAAAACTGTTTTTT. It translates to CASSDGTGGKEKLFF.

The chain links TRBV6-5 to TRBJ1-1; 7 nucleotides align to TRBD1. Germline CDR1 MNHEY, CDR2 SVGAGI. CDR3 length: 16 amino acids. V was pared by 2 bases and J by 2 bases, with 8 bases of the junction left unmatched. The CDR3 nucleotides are TGTGCCAGCAGTTACCGGACAGGAGGAAGCAACACTGAAGCTTTCTTT. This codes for CASSYRTGGSNTEAFF.

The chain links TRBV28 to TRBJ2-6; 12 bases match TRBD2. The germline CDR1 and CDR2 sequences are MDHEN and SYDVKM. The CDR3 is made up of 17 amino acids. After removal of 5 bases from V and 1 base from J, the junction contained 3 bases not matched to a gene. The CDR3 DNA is TGTGCCAGCAGTACCGGGACTAGCGGGTCTGGGGCCAACGTCCTGACTTTC. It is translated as CASSTGTSGSGANVLTF.

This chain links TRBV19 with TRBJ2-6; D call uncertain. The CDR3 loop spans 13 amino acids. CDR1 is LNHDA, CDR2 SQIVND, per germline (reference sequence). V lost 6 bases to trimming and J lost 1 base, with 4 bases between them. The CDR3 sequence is CASRESGANVLTF. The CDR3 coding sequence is TGTGCCAGTAGGGAGTCTGGGGCCAACGTCCTGACTTTC.

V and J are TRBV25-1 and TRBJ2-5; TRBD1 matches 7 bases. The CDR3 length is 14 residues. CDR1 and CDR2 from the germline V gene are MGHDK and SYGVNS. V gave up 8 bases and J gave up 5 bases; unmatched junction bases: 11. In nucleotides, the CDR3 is TGTGCCAGCGGCCGACAGGGTGCGCGGGAGACCCAGTACTTC. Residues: CASGRQGARETQYF.

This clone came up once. The CDR3 DNA reads as TGTGCCAGCAGCCAAGAGGGGGGGTTCTACAATGAGCAGTTCTTC. Residues: CASSQEGGFYNEQFF. The chain couples TRBV3-1 (or the pseudogene TRBV3-2) to TRBJ2-1; TRBD2 agrees at 7 bases. With V trimmed by 0 bases and J by 3 bases, 2 bases remained unmatched. The CDR3 runs to 15 residues. Per germline, CDR1 LGHDT and CDR2 YNNKEL (reference sequence).

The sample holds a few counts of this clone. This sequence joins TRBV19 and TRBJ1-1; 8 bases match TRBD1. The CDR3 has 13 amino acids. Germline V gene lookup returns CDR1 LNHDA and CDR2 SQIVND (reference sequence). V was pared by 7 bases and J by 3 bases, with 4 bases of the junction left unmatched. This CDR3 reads CASTGQGDTEAFF. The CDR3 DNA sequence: TGTGCCAGTACCGGACAGGGTGACACTGAAGCTTTCTTT.

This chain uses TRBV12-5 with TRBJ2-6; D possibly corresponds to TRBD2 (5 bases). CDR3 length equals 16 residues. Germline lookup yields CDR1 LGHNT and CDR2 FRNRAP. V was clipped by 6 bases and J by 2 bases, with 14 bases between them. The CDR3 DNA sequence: TGTGCTAGTGGACTAGAGCAGACCCCTGGGGCCAACGTCCTGACTTTC. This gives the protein CASGLEQTPGANVLTF. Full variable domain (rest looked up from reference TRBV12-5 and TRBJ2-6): DARVTQTPRHKVTEMGQEVTMRCQPILGHNTVFWYRQTMMQGLELLAYFRNRAPLDDSGMPKDRFSAEMPDATLATLKIQPSEPRDSAVYFCASGLEQTPGANVLTFGAGSRLTVL.

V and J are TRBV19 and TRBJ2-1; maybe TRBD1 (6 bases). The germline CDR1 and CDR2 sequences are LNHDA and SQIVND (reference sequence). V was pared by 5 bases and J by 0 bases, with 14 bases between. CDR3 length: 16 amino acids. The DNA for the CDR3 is TGTGCCAGTAGTTGGGGGCTGGGTCGCTCCTACAATGAGCAGTTCTTC. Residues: CASSWGLGRSYNEQFF.

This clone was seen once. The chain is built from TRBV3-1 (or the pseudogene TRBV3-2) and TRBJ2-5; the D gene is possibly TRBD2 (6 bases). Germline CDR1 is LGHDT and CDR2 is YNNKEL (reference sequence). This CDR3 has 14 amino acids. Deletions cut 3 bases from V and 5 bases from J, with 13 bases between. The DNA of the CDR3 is TGTGCCAGCAGCCAGGCGACTAGAGGGGAGACCCAGTACTTC. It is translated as CASSQATRGETQYF.